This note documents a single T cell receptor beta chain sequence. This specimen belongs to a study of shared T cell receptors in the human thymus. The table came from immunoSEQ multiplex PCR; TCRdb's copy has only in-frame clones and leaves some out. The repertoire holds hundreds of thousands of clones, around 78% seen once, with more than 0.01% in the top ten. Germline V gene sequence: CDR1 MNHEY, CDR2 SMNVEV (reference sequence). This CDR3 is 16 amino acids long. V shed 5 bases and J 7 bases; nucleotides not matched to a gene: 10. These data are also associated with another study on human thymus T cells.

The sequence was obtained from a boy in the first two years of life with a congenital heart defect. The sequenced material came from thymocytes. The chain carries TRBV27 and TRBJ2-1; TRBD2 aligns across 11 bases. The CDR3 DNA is TGTGCCAGCAGTCCCATAGCGGGAGGGCCAGGTAATGAGCAGTTCTTC. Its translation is CASSPIAGGPGNEQFF.